The 6 T cell receptor beta chains in this list originate from one sample, sequenced in a study of T cell responses to AZD1222 COVID-19 vaccine. Libraries were prepared by immunoSEQ multiplex PCR; TCRdb keeps only in-frame clonotypes and omits some of them. The sample has more than 50,000 clones; roughly 87% are singletons. The sample consisted of peripheral blood, taken 28 days after the second AZD1222 dose. The origin of the receptors is an adult who received the AZD1222 COVID-19 vaccine.

The chain has TRBV27 and TRBJ1-1; D is undetermined. Trimming left V 4 bases short and J 4 bases short, with 4 bases between. The CDR3 has 11 residues. Germline V gene data show CDR1 as MNHEY and CDR2 as SMNVEV (reference sequence). In DNA, the CDR3 is TGTGCCAGCAGTTCGGCCACTGAAGCTTTCTTT. Its protein product is CASSSATEAFF.

This chain uses TRBV7-9 with TRBJ1-1; no clear D gene. The V gene lost 2 bases and the J gene lost 2 bases, with 12 bases spanning the gap. The CDR3 is made up of 15 amino acids. Germline CDR1 reads SEHNR; CDR2 reads FQNEAQ (reference sequence). The CDR3: CASSLFPTRNTEAFF. DNA of the CDR3: TGTGCCAGCAGCTTATTTCCTACACGAAACACTGAAGCTTTCTTT.

This chain uses TRBV5-5 with TRBJ2-5; D gene uncertain. This CDR3 is built from 13 residues. The V gene's germline CDR1 is SGHKS and CDR2 YYEKEE (reference sequence). Trimming removed 1 base at V and 5 bases at J, with 9 bases between. The CDR3 DNA reads TGTGCCAGCAGCTTGTCCTTCAGCGAGACCCAGTACTTC. This sequence encodes CASSLSFSETQYF. The entire variable domain, with the rest obtained from reference TRBV5-5 and TRBJ2-5, is as follows: DAGVTQSPTHLIKTRGQQVTLRCSPISGHKSVSWYQQVLGQGPQFIFQYYEKEERGRGNFPDRFSARQFPNYSSELNVNALLLGDSALYLCASSLSFSETQYFGPGTRLLVL.

The chain couples TRBV7-9 to TRBJ1-1; D is undetermined. V lost 5 bases and J lost 0, with 16 bases in between. Germline lookup yields CDR1 SEHNR and CDR2 FQNEAQ (reference sequence). The CDR3 contains 16 residues. CDR3 coding DNA: TGTGCCAGCAGCCGTGGGGATGCAGGCCTGAACACTGAAGCTTTCTTT. This gives the protein CASSRGDAGLNTEAFF.

V is TRBV27 and J is TRBJ1-2, with D hard to call. Germline V lookup: CDR1 MNHEY, CDR2 SMNVEV (reference sequence). The CDR3 length is 16 residues. The V and J ends lost 4 bases and 0 bases respectively, with 15 bases between them. CDR3 in DNA: TGTGCCAGCAGTTCATCCCCCTGGGGAGCTAACTATGGCTACACCTTC. Encoded protein: CASSSSPWGANYGYTF.

V gene TRBV6-5 combines with J gene TRBJ2-1, with 11 bases that match TRBD1. Germline V CDR1 and CDR2: MNHEY, SVGAGI. The junction had 8 bases not matched to a gene; V was cut back by 6 bases and J by 10 bases. The CDR3 runs 14 residues. The CDR3 nucleotides are TGTGCCAGCAGGGGGGACAGGGGGGAACACGAGCAGTTCTTC. Translated, it gives CASRGDRGEHEQFF.